These 25 T cell receptor beta chains share one sample of origin, sequenced in a study of shared clonotypes between healthy human individuals. Selected positively for CCR7 and CD45RO-negative, naive CD8 cells excluded terminally differentiated effector memory CD45RA+ cells. Assay used: immunoSEQ multiplex PCR; TCRdb lists only in-frame clones, some missing. Of around 1,900,000 clones in the sample, 90% to 95% were seen once. Sample: naive CD8+ T cells from PBMCs. Receptors were obtained from a man aged 18-30 years in good health. Some clones in this sample may be carry-over from other donors' samples.

J is TRBJ2-5 and V is TRBV12-5, with D hard to call. V lost 6 bases and J lost 5, with 13 bases in between. The length of the CDR3 is 13 residues. Germline CDR1 reads LGHNT; CDR2 reads FRNRAP. The CDR3 spells CASGFGPKETQYF. CDR3 sequence (DNA): TGTGCTAGTGGCTTTGGTCCCAAGGAGACCCAGTACTTC. The entire variable domain, with the rest obtained from reference TRBV12-5 and TRBJ2-5, is as follows: DARVTQTPRHKVTEMGQEVTMRCQPILGHNTVFWYRQTMMQGLELLAYFRNRAPLDDSGMPKDRFSAEMPDATLATLKIQPSEPRDSAVYFCASGFGPKETQYFGPGTRLLVL.

This rearrangement joins TRBV28 to TRBJ1-3; 10 bases line up with TRBD1. With V trimmed by 5 bases and J by 8 bases, 12 bases remained unmatched. Germline CDR1 reads MDHEN; CDR2 reads SYDVKM. The CDR3 sequence is 16 residues long. The CDR3 nucleotides are TGTGCCAGCAGTCCTCCGGGACAGGGGTTGGCGGACACCATATATTTT. It codes for CASSPPGQGLADTIYF.

For the CDR3, the DNA is TGTGCCAGCAGCGTAGGTCTTTTCAATGAGCAGTTCTTC. Translating it yields CASSVGLFNEQFF. The chain has TRBV9 and TRBJ2-1; D call uncertain. The length of the CDR3 is 13 residues. The V and J ends lost 0 bases and 6 bases respectively, with 7 bases between them. Per the germline V gene, CDR1 is SGDLS and CDR2 is YYNGEE.

Note on this clone: Different DNA sequences within this sample yield the same CDR3. The CDR3 region has the DNA TGTGCCAGCAGTTTGGGGGTCGCCTACAATGAGCAGTTCTTC. Translating gives CASSLGVAYNEQFF. The rearrangement links TRBV27 to TRBJ2-1; TRBD1 or TRBD2 may be the D gene (5 bases each). V was shortened by 3 bases and J by 2 bases, with 8 bases between the two germline ends. CDR3 length: 14 residues. Germline-derived CDR1 and CDR2 are MNHEY and SMNVEV (reference sequence).

The V call is TRBV2, the J call TRBJ2-3; unclear D gene. CDR3 length: 11 residues. The germline CDR1 and CDR2 sequences are SNHLY and FYNNEI. Deletions cut 10 bases from V and 4 bases from J, with 9 bases between. The CDR3 sequence: CATFQADTQYF. In nucleotides, the CDR3 is TGTGCCACCTTCCAGGCAGATACGCAGTATTTT.

With regard to this clone: The sample contains more than one DNA sequence encoding this CDR3. This chain connects TRBV9 to TRBJ2-7, with 13 bases aligning to TRBD2. V dropped 4 bases and J dropped 4; count of bases not matched to a gene: 5. CDR1 SGDLS and CDR2 YYNGEE come from the germline V gene. This CDR3 spans 15 amino acids. The CDR3 DNA follows: TGTGCCAGCAGCATCGGACTAGCGGGAGCGTACGAGCAGTACTTC. Residues: CASSIGLAGAYEQYF.

This chain joins TRBV19 and TRBJ2-4; D remains ambiguous. V gave up 6 bases and J gave up 3 bases, with 12 bases separating them. Looked up from germline, CDR1 is LNHDA and CDR2 is SQIVND (reference sequence). The CDR3 has 14 amino acids. As DNA, the CDR3 is TGTGCCAGTAGGGGGTGGTCGGGCAAAAACATTCAGTACTTC. It codes for CASRGWSGKNIQYF.

This chain links TRBV5-5 with TRBJ2-6; the D gene is possibly TRBD2 (6 bases). Per germline, CDR1 SGHKS and CDR2 YYEKEE (reference sequence). The V and J ends lost 0 bases and 0 bases respectively, with 13 bases between them. The CDR3 extends over 18 amino acids. The DNA for the CDR3 is TGTGCCAGCAGCTTGGTTCCGGGGGTGGACTCTGGGGCCAACGTCCTGACTTTC. Amino acid sequence: CASSLVPGVDSGANVLTF.

V is TRBV13 and J is TRBJ2-7; 8 bases line up with TRBD1. The CDR3 length is 14 residues. Trimming cost V 0 bases and J 2 bases; bases outside gene matches: 0. The germline V gene encodes CDR1 PRHDT and CDR2 FYEKMQ (reference sequence). The CDR3 loop is CASSLGDRAYEQYF. CDR3 sequence (DNA): TGTGCCAGCAGCTTAGGGGACAGGGCCTACGAGCAGTACTTC.

This rearrangement joins TRBV9 to TRBJ1-1; D ambiguous. This CDR3 region has 16 residues. Germline V gene sequence: CDR1 SGDLS, CDR2 YYNGEE. The V end lost 0 bases, the J end lost 1 base, and 13 bases lay between the germline ends. The CDR3 DNA follows: TGTGCCAGCAGCGTAGGACGAGCGGGCGGGAACACTGAAGCTTTCTTT. Its protein is CASSVGRAGGNTEAFF.

This chain links TRBV7-9 with TRBJ1-2, with D unclear. The CDR3 length is 12 residues. Germline V gene sequence: CDR1 SEHNR, CDR2 FQNEAQ (reference sequence). Between the trimmed V and J ends, which lost 6 bases and 6 bases, there was a span of 11 bases. CDR3 nucleotides: TGTGCCAGCAGGGGCACGGGAGATGGCTACACCTTC. It encodes CASRGTGDGYTF.

The rearrangement links TRBV9 to TRBJ2-1, with 8 bases aligning to TRBD2. CDR3 size: 16 residues. Germline V lookup: CDR1 SGDLS, CDR2 YYNGEE. The V and J ends lost 0 bases and 5 bases, in that order; junction bases with no gene match: 7. CDR3 coding DNA: TGTGCCAGCAGCGTAGAGGGACTAGTATCCAACAATGAGCAGTTCTTC. Translating it yields CASSVEGLVSNNEQFF.

This chain joins TRBV11-2 and TRBJ2-2; a weak D match, TRBD2 (6 bases). V lost 6 bases, J lost 0 bases, and 17 bases lay in between. From germline, CDR1 is SGHAT and CDR2 FQNNGV. This CDR3 comprises 17 residues. The chain's CDR3 is CASRYRRAASNTGELFF. CDR3 in DNA: TGTGCCAGCAGATACAGGAGGGCAGCCTCGAACACCGGGGAGCTGTTTTTT.

The J gene is TRBJ2-2, the V gene TRBV28, with a weak D call TRBD2 (5 bases). Trimming took 6 bases from V and 4 from J, leaving 12 bases between them. The CDR3 is 14 amino acids. CDR1 MDHEN and CDR2 SYDVKM come from the germline V gene. CDR3 loop: CASSLTSGTGELFF. CDR3 DNA sequence: TGTGCCAGCAGCCTCACAAGCGGCACCGGGGAGCTGTTTTTT. Variable domain in full (rest from reference TRBV28 and TRBJ2-2): DVKVTQSSRYLVKRTGEKVFLECVQDMDHENMFWYRQDPGLGLRLIYFSYDVKMKEKGDIPEGYSVSREKKERFSLILESASTNQTSMYLCASSLTSGTGELFFGEGSRLTVL.

The chain combines TRBV7-8 with TRBJ2-7; D is perhaps TRBD1 (6 bases). The germline V and J ends were trimmed by 1 base and 0 bases, with 13 bases remaining between them. In germline, CDR1 is SGHVS, CDR2 FQNEAQ. The CDR3 extends over 16 amino acids. The CDR3 reads CASSLEAGAYSYEQYF. DNA of the CDR3: TGTGCCAGCAGCTTAGAGGCAGGGGCCTACTCCTACGAGCAGTACTTC.

J is TRBJ2-7 and V is TRBV7-8, with a tentative D call TRBD2 (5 bases). The V gene's germline CDR1 is SGHVS and CDR2 FQNEAQ. The CDR3 covers 14 residues. V lost 1 base, J lost 5 bases, and 12 bases lay in between. This chain's CDR3 is CASSLDRGTHEQYF. CDR3 bases: TGTGCCAGCAGCTTAGATCGGGGAACCCACGAGCAGTACTTC.

The V and J genes are TRBV15 and TRBJ1-4, with D maybe TRBD1 (6 bases). The CDR3 loop spans 16 amino acids. CDR1 and CDR2 from the germline V gene are LNHNV and YYDKDF (reference sequence). Trimming left V 2 bases short and J 7 bases short, with 17 bases between. The CDR3 spells CATSRRSQGSGEKLFF. The CDR3 region has the DNA TGTGCCACCAGCAGACGGAGCCAGGGGAGTGGTGAAAAACTGTTTTTT.

This clone was observed once. The chain carries TRBV5-5 and TRBJ1-5; D ambiguous. The CDR3 has 15 residues. Trimming took 3 bases from V and 0 from J, leaving 10 bases between them. Looked up from germline, CDR1 is SGHKS and CDR2 is YYEKEE (reference sequence). This CDR3 reads CASSSIGNSNQPQHF. In DNA form, the CDR3 reads TGTGCCAGCAGCTCGATTGGGAATAGCAATCAGCCCCAGCATTTT.

The J gene is TRBJ2-7, the V gene TRBV6-6; D is perhaps TRBD1 or TRBD2 (5 bases each). CDR3 size: 14 residues. The germline V gene encodes CDR1 MNHNY and CDR2 SVGAGI (reference sequence). The V gene lost 4 bases and the J gene lost 0 bases, with 10 bases spanning the gap. CDR3 in amino acids: CASSWGDSSYEQYF. As DNA, the CDR3 is TGTGCCAGCAGTTGGGGAGACAGCTCCTACGAGCAGTACTTC.

V and J are TRBV28 and TRBJ2-6; TRBD2 agrees at 15 bases. Trimming at V came to 5 bases and at J to 1 base, leaving 12 bases not matched to a gene. Germline V gives CDR1 MDHEN, CDR2 SYDVKM. The CDR3 consists of 21 residues. DNA of the CDR3: TGTGCCAGCAGTCCAAACCGGGGGACTAGCGGGAGGAATTCTGGGGCCAACGTCCTGACTTTC. Its translation is CASSPNRGTSGRNSGANVLTF.

CDR3 coding DNA: TGTGCCAGCAGCCAAGGACAGGGGGGCAAAAACATTCAGTACTTC. This codes for CASSQGQGGKNIQYF. V usage is TRBV7-6 and J usage is TRBJ2-4; TRBD1 agrees at 10 bases. Germline CDR1 SGHVS, CDR2 FNYEAQ. V lost 5 bases to trimming and J lost 3 bases; unmatched junction nucleotides: 4. This CDR3 has 15 residues. Based on the CDR3 plus reference TRBV7-6 and TRBJ2-4, the full variable domain is GAGVSQSPRYKVTKRGQDVALRCDPISGHVSLYWYRQALGQGPEFLTYFNYEAQQDKSGLPNDRFSAERPEGSISTLTIQRTEQRDSAMYRCASSQGQGGKNIQYFGAGTRLSVL.

This chain joins TRBV6-5 and TRBJ1-1, with TRBD1 as a possible D gene (5 bases). V lost 5 bases to trimming and J lost 2 bases, with 9 bases between them. CDR3 length equals 13 residues. Germline CDR1 is MNHEY and CDR2 is SVGAGI. The CDR3, as DNA: TGTGCCAGCAGTGGGGACGCCAACACTGAAGCTTTCTTT. It is translated as CASSGDANTEAFF.

The V call is TRBV5-1, the J call TRBJ2-4; TRBD1 matches at 7 bases. J lost 3 bases, V lost 1 base, and 4 bases had no gene match. The CDR3 spans 15 residues. Germline lookup yields CDR1 SGHRS and CDR2 YFSETQ. The CDR3 DNA reads as TGCGCCAGCAGCTTGATACGGGACAGCAAAAACATTCAGTACTTC. Amino acids: CASSLIRDSKNIQYF.

This chain links TRBV7-9 with TRBJ2-1; possibly TRBD2 for D (5 bases). With 2 bases removed from V and 5 bases from J, the gap between germline ends came to 16 bases. The CDR3 is 16 residues long. CDR1 SEHNR and CDR2 FQNEAQ come from the germline V gene (reference sequence). The CDR3 loop reads CASSLSLTGLNNEQFF. The CDR3 DNA reads as TGTGCCAGCAGCTTATCCCTCACGGGATTAAACAATGAGCAGTTCTTC.

The rearrangement links TRBV7-2 to TRBJ2-7; 10 nucleotides match TRBD1. This CDR3 is built from 15 residues. CDR1 and CDR2 from the germline V gene are SGHTA and FQGNSA. With V trimmed by 5 bases and J by 3 bases, 7 bases remained unmatched. This CDR3 reads CASSPRQGAVYEQYF. CDR3 in DNA: TGTGCCAGCAGCCCCCGACAGGGGGCGGTCTACGAGCAGTACTTC.